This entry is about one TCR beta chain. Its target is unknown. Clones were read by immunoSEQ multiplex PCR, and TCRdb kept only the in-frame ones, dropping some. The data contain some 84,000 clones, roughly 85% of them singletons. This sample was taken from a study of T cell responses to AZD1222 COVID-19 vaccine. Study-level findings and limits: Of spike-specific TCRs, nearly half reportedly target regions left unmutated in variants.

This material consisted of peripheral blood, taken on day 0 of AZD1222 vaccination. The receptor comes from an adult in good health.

DNA for the CDR3: TGTGCCAGCAGCCTAAGTGCGTTAAATAATTCACCCCTCCACTTT. Its translation: CASSLSALNNSPLHF. The chain joins TRBV7-9 to TRBJ1-6, with D unclear. Germline loops: CDR1 SEHNR, CDR2 FQNEAQ (reference sequence). The CDR3 is made up of 15 amino acids. Trimming took off 5 bases at V and 5 bases at J, with 13 bases between the two ends.